This note documents a single T cell receptor (beta chain) sequence. Its antigen is unknown. PCR employed 60 Vbeta and 13 Jbeta primers. The data were produced by immunoSEQ multiplex PCR, yet TCRdb's version contains in-frame clones alone and is incomplete. The sample has about 160,000 clones, about 60% seen once. This entry comes from a study of cytomegalovirus exposure and HLA in healthy donors. Trimming removed 7 bases at V and 0 bases at J, with 15 bases between. The length of the CDR3 is 15 residues. CDR1 is MNHNY, CDR2 SVGAGI, per germline (reference sequence). Findings and limits, study-wide: In a later analysis, CMV-associated beta chains were mostly HLA-associated, it appeared. Many donors carried some public TCRs, although rarity characterized most TCR sequences. Presence/absence analyses took donor sequencing depth as roughly uniform. The authors enumerated 180 or so TCR beta chains as linked to cytomegalovirus.

The TCR was taken from a woman between 55 and 75 years old in good health and CMV-seropositive. This chain joins TRBV6-6 and TRBJ1-1; D unresolved. The material sequenced was PBMCs. The CDR3 protein is CASTLGGPVNTEAFF. The CDR3 DNA is TGTGCCAGCACCTTAGGCGGGCCGGTGAACACTGAAGCTTTCTTT.